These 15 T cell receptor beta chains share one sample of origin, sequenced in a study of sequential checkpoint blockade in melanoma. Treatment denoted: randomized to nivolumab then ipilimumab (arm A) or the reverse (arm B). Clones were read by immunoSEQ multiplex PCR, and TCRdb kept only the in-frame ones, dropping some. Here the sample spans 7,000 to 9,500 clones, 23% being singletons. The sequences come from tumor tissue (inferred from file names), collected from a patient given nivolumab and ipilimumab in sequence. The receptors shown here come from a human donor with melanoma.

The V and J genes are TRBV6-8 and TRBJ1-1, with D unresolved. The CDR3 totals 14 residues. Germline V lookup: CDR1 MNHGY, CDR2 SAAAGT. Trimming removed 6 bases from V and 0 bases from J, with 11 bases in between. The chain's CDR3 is CASRSPSMNTEAFF. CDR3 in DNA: TGTGCCAGCAGATCACCGAGCATGAACACTGAAGCTTTCTTT.

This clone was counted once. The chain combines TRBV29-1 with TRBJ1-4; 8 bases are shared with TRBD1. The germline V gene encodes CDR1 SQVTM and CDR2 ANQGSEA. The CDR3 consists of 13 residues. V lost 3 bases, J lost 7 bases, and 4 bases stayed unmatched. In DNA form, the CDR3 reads TGCAGCGTTGACCCAGGACAGGGTGAAAAACTGTTTTTT. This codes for CSVDPGQGEKLFF.

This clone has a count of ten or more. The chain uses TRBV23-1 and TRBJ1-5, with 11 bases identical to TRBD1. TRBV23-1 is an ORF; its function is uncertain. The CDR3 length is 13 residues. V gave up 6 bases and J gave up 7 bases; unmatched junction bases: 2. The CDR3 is CASSRDRGQPQHF. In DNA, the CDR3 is TGCGCCAGCAGCCGGGACAGGGGGCAGCCCCAGCATTTT.

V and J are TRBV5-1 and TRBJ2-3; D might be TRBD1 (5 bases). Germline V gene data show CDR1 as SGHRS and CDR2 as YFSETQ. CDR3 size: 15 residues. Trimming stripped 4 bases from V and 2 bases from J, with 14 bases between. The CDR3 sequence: CASSTLGLLTDTQYF. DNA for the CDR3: TGCGCCAGCAGCACTTTGGGGCTACTCACAGATACGCAGTATTTT.

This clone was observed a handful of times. CDR3 sequence reads: CASSRDRTTNEKLFF. DNA for the CDR3: TGTGCCAGCAGTCGCGACAGGACAACTAATGAAAAACTGTTTTTT. This sequence joins TRBV6-8 and TRBJ1-4, with D possibly being TRBD1 (6 bases). In germline, CDR1 is MNHGY, CDR2 SAAAGT. V lost 5 bases and J lost 0, with 10 bases in between. The CDR3 sequence is 15 residues long.

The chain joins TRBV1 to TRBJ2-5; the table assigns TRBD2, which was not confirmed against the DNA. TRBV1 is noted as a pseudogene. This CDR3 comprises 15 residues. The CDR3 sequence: CASSPTETPQETQYF. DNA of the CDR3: TGCGCCAGCAGCCCCACGGAGACTCCTCAAGAGACCCAGTACTTC.

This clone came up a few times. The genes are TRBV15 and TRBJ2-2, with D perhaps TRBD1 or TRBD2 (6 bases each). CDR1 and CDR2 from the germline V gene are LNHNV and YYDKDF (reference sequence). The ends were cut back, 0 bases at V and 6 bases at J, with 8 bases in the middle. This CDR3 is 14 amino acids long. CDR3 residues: CATSRDRGPGELFF. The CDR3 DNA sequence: TGTGCCACCAGCAGAGATCGGGGGCCCGGGGAGCTGTTTTTT.

The CDR3 loop reads CAWSAILGSPATNEKLFF. The CDR3, as DNA: TGTGCCTGGAGTGCGATTCTAGGGAGCCCAGCAACTAATGAAAAACTGTTTTTT. The rearrangement joins TRBV30 to TRBJ1-4, with D unresolved. This CDR3 contains 18 residues. V was trimmed by 1 base and J by 0 bases, leaving 18 bases between them. Germline CDR1 and CDR2: GTSNPN and SVGIG (reference sequence).

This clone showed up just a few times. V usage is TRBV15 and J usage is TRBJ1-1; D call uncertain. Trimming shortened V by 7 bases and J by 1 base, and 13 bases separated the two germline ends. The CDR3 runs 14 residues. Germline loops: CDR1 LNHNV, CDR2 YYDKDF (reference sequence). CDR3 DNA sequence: TGTGCCACCACCGTGGGGAAGTGGAACACTGAAGCTTTCTTT. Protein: CATTVGKWNTEAFF. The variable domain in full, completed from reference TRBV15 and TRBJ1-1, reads DAMVIQNPRYQVTQFGKPVTLSCSQTLNHNVMYWYQQKSSQAPKLLFHYYDKDFNNEADTPDNFQSRRPNTSFCFLDIRSPGLGDTAMYLCATTVGKWNTEAFFGQGTRLTVV.

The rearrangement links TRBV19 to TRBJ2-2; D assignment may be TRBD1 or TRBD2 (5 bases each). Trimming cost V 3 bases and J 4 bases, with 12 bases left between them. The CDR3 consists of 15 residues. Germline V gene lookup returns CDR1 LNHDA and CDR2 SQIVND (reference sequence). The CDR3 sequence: CASSMGESGTGELFF. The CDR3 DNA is TGTGCCAGTAGTATGGGGGAGTCCGGCACCGGGGAGCTGTTTTTT. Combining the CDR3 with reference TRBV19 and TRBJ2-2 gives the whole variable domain DGGITQSPKYLFRKEGQNVTLSCEQNLNHDAMYWYRQDPGQGLRLIYYSQIVNDFQKGDIAEGYSVSREKKESFPLTVTSAQKNPTAFYLCASSMGESGTGELFFGEGSRLTVL.

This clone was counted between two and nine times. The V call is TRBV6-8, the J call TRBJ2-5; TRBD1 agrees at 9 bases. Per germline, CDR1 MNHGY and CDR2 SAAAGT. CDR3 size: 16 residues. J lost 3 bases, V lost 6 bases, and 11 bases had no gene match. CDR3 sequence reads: CASSGTGFFLEETQYF. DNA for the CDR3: TGTGCCAGCAGCGGGACAGGGTTTTTTTTGGAAGAGACCCAGTACTTC.

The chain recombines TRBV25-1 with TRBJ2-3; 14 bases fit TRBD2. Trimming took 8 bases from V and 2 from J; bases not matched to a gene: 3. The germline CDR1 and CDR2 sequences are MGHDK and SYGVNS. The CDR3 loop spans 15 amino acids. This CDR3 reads CASSTSGGATDTQYF. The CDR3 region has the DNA TGTGCCAGCTCGACTAGCGGGGGGGCCACAGATACGCAGTATTTT.

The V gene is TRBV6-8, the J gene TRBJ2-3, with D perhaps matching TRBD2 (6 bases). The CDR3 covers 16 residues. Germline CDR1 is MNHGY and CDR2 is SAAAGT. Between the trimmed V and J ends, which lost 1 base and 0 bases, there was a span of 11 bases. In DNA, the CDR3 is TGTGCCAGCAGTTACTTGGCGGGGCGTAGCACAGATACGCAGTATTTT. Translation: CASSYLAGRSTDTQYF.

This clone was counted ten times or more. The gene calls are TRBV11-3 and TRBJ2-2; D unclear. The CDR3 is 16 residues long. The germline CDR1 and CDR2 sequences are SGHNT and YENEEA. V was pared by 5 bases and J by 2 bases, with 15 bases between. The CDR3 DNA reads TGTGCCAGCAGCCTAGGGCCAATTACTAACACCGGGGAGCTGTTTTTT. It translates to CASSLGPITNTGELFF.

The chain's CDR3 is CASSHGTPSYNEQFF. The CDR3 DNA follows: TGTGCCAGCAGCCACGGGACCCCCTCCTACAATGAGCAGTTCTTC. This rearrangement joins TRBV11-3 to TRBJ2-1; D may correspond to TRBD1 or TRBD2 (5 bases each). CDR3 length equals 15 residues. The V and J ends lost 5 bases and 0 bases respectively, with 11 bases between them. CDR1 and CDR2 (germline): SGHNT, YENEEA.